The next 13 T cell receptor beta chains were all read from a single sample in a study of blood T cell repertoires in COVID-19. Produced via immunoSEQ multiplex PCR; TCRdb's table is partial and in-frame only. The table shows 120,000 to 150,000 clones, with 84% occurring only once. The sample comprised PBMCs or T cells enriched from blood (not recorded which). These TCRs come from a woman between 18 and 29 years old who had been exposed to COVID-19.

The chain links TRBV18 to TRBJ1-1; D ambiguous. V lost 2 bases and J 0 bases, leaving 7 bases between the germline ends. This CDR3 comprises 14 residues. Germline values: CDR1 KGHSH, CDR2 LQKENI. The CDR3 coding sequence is TGTGCCAGCTCACCATCCTCCCTGAACACTGAAGCTTTCTTT. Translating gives CASSPSSLNTEAFF.

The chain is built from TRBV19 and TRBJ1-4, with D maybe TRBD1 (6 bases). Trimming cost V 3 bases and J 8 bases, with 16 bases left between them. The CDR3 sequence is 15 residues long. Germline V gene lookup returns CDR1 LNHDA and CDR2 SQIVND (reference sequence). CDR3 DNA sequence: TGTGCCAGTAGTATGGAACGGGGGGCCGGGGAAAAACTGTTTTTT. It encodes CASSMERGAGEKLFF.

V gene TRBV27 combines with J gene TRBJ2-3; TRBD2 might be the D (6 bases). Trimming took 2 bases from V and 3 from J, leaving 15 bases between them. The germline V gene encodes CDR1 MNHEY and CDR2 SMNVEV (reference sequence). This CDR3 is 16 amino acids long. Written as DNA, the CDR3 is TGTGCCAGCAGTTTACGGGGGACCCGCGGGACAGATACGCAGTATTTT. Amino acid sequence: CASSLRGTRGTDTQYF.

The chain's CDR3 is CASSIGPGRTKNIQYF. The CDR3 DNA sequence: TGTGCCAGTAGTATAGGTCCTGGGAGGACCAAAAACATTCAGTACTTC. This chain connects TRBV19 to TRBJ2-4; possible D gene TRBD2, 6 bases. There are 16 residues in the CDR3. CDR1 is LNHDA, CDR2 SQIVND, per germline (reference sequence). V shed 1 base and J shed 2 bases, with 12 bases lying between them.

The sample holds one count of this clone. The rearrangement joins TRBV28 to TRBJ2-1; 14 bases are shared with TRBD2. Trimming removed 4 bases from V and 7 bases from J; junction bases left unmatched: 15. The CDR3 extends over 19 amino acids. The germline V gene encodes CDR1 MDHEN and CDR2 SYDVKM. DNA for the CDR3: TGTGCCAGCAGTTCACTCACCGGGACTAGCGGGAGTCCGCGGAATGAGCAGTTCTTC. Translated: CASSSLTGTSGSPRNEQFF.

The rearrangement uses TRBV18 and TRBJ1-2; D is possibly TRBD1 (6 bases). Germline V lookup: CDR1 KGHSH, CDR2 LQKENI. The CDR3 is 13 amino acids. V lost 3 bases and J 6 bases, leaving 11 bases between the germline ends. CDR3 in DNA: TGTGCCAGCTCACCTCTTTCAGGGGATGGCTACACCTTC. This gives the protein CASSPLSGDGYTF. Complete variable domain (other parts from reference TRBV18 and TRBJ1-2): NAGVMQNPRHLVRRRGQEARLRCSPMKGHSHVYWYRQLPEEGLKFMVYLQKENIIDESGMPKERFSAEFPKEGPSILRIQQVVRGDSAAYFCASSPLSGDGYTFGSGTRLTVV.

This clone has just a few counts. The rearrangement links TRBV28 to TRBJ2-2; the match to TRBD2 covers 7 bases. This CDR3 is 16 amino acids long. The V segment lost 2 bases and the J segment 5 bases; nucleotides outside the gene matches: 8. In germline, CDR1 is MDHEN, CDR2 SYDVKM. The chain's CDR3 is CASSLGAQGGTGELFF. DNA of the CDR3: TGTGCCAGCAGTTTAGGGGCGCAGGGAGGGACCGGGGAGCTGTTTTTT.

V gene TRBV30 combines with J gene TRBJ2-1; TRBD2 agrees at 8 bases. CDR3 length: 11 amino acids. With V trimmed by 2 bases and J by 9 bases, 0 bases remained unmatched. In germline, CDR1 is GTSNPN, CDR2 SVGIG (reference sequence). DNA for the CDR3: TGTGCCTGGAGTCTAGCGGGTGAGCAGTTCTTC. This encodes CAWSLAGEQFF.

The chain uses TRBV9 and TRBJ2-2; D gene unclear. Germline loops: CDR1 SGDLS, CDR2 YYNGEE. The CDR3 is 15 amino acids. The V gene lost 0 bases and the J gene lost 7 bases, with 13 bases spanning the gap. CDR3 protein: CASSVATAALGELFF. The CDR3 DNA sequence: TGTGCCAGCAGCGTAGCTACTGCGGCACTCGGGGAGCTGTTTTTT.

CDR3 coding DNA: TGTGCCAGCAGCTCCTCTTGGCGGGGCCACACAGATACGCAGTATTTT. It codes for CASSSSWRGHTDTQYF. The rearrangement joins TRBV11-3 to TRBJ2-3, with D possibly being TRBD2 (6 bases). This CDR3 is 16 amino acids long. The germline V and J ends were trimmed by 4 bases and 2 bases, with 16 bases remaining between them. Looked up from germline, CDR1 is SGHNT and CDR2 is YENEEA.

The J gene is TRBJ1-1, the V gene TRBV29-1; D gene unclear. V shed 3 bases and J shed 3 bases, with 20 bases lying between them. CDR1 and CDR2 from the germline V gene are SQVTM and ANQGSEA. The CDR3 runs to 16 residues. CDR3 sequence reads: CSVDRSGINGDTEAFF. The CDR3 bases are TGCAGCGTTGACCGGTCGGGGATCAATGGGGACACTGAAGCTTTCTTT. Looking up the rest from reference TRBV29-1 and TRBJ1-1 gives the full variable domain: SAVISQKPSRDICQRGTSLTIQCQVDSQVTMMFWYRQQPGQSLTLIATANQGSEATYESGFVIDKFPISRPNLTFSTLTVSNMSPEDSSIYLCSVDRSGINGDTEAFFGQGTRLTVV.

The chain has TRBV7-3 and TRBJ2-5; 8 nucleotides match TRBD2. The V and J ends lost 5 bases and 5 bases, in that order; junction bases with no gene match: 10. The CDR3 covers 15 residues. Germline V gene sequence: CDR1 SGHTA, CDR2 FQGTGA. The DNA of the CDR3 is TGTGCCAGCAGCGAAATGCCGGGACTAGGGGAGACCCAGTACTTC. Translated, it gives CASSEMPGLGETQYF.

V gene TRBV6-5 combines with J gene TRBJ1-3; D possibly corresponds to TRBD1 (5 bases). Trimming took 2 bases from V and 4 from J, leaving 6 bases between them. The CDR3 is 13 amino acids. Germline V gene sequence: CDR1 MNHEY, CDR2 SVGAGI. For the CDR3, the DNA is TGTGCCAGCAGTTACCAGGGCGGAAACACCATATATTTT. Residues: CASSYQGGNTIYF.